The rows below give T cell receptor beta chains drawn from one sample of a study of blood T cell repertoires in COVID-19. The protocol was immunoSEQ multiplex PCR, while the TCRdb copy is restricted to in-frame clones and leaves out a portion. The repertoire holds approximately 230,000 clones, 80% to 90% seen once, with 1.3% to 1.5% in the top ten. Sequenced: peripheral blood. The receptor set was obtained from a man aged 80 or over with acute or convalescent COVID-19. CDR3s include the opening cysteine and the closing phenylalanine or tryptophan. The order of the fields is D gene, J gene, clone size, V gene, CDR3 DNA, CDR3 protein. The D gene is left open where the match is weak. Size values are once, few and many counts, or a class for expanded clones, and some rows have none.

D: NA
J: TRBJ1-2
size: NA
V: TRBV3-1/TRBV3-2
DNA: TGTGCCAGCAGCCTCAGACAGGACTATGGCTACACCTTC
CDR3: CASSLRQDYGYTF

D: TRBD1
J: TRBJ1-2
size: NA
V: TRBV6-2/TRBV6-3
DNA: TGTGCCAGCAGTTGGGGACAGGGACTCTATGGCTACACCTTC
CDR3: CASSWGQGLYGYTF

D: NA
J: TRBJ2-7
size: NA
V: TRBV3-1/TRBV3-2
DNA: TGTGCCAGCAGCCGAAAGGGGAACCCATACGAGCAGTACTTC
CDR3: CASSRKGNPYEQYF

D: TRBD2
J: TRBJ2-3
size: NA
V: TRBV7-9
DNA: TGTGCCAGCAGCCCCAGGACTAGCGGGAAAACAGATACGCAGTATTTT
CDR3: CASSPRTSGKTDTQYF

D: NA
J: TRBJ2-7
size: once
V: TRBV7-9
DNA: TGTGCCAGCAGCTTAAAGGGGGAGCGATACGAGCAGTACTTC
CDR3: CASSLKGERYEQYF

D: TRBD2
J: TRBJ2-7
size: NA
V: TRBV4-3
DNA: TGCGCCAGCAGCCAAAGACTAGCGGGGGCCTACGAGCAGTACTTC
CDR3: CASSQRLAGAYEQYF

D: TRBD2
J: TRBJ2-2
size: medium-sized
V: TRBV10-3
DNA: TGTGCCATCAGTGATACTAGCGGGGGGCGTCAGACCGGGGAGCTGTTTTTT
CDR3: CAISDTSGGRQTGELFF

D: NA
J: TRBJ1-6
size: NA
V: TRBV19
DNA: TGTGCCAGTAGTCCAGACATGAGAATTTCACCCCTCCACTTT
CDR3: CASSPDMRISPLHF

D: NA
J: TRBJ1-4
size: NA
V: TRBV15
DNA: TGTGCCACCAGCAGAGAATATTCCCAGGGAGGACGTGAAAAACTGTTTTTT
CDR3: CATSREYSQGGREKLFF

D: NA
J: TRBJ1-1
size: NA
V: TRBV28
DNA: TGTGCCAGCAGTTCATGGGGGCCGCCAAACACTGAAGCTTTCTTT
CDR3: CASSSWGPPNTEAFF

D: NA
J: TRBJ2-3
size: NA
V: TRBV28
DNA: TGTGCCAGCAGTAACAGCTGGAGGGCAGGCGATACGCAGTATTTT
CDR3: CASSNSWRAGDTQYF

D: NA
J: TRBJ1-5
size: NA
V: TRBV6-2/TRBV6-3
DNA: TGTGCCAGCAGTAAACAGGAGAATCAGCCCCAGCATTTT
CDR3: CASSKQENQPQHF

D: NA
J: TRBJ1-1
size: NA
V: TRBV18
DNA: TGTGCCAGCTCACCGGAGCAGGGAACGGGCACTGAAGCTTTCTTT
CDR3: CASSPEQGTGTEAFF

D: NA
J: TRBJ2-3
size: NA
V: TRBV7-9
DNA: TGTGCCAGCAGCCCCCGTCTAGCCCGCACAGATACGCAGTATTTT
CDR3: CASSPRLARTDTQYF

D: TRBD2
J: TRBJ2-1
size: once
V: TRBV3-1/TRBV3-2
DNA: TGTGCCAGCATGAGGACTAGCGGATACAATGAGCAGTTCTTC
CDR3: CASMRTSGYNEQFF

D: TRBD1
J: TRBJ2-5
size: NA
V: TRBV7-3
DNA: TGTGCCAGCAGCCCGGGACAGAATCAAGAGACCCAGTACTTC
CDR3: CASSPGQNQETQYF

D: NA
J: TRBJ2-3
size: NA
V: TRBV19
DNA: TGTGCCAGTAGTATAATTTCTAGCACAGATACGCAGTATTTT
CDR3: CASSIISSTDTQYF

D: NA
J: TRBJ2-2
size: NA
V: TRBV27
DNA: TGTGCCAGCAGTCCAAGAACTATCACCGGGGAGCTGTTTTTT
CDR3: CASSPRTITGELFF

D: NA
J: TRBJ2-1
size: once
V: TRBV5-4
DNA: TGTGCCAGCAGCTTGGGGGGCCGTCGGGACAATGAGCAGTTCTTC
CDR3: CASSLGGRRDNEQFF

D: NA
J: TRBJ1-2
size: NA
V: TRBV4-2
DNA: TGTGCCAGCAGCCAAGAGGTGACAGGTGGGATAGCTAACTATGGCTACACCTTC
CDR3: CASSQEVTGGIANYGYTF

D: NA
J: TRBJ1-2
size: NA
V: TRBV7-2
DNA: TGTGCCAGCAGCCCCACCCCAAACGGGGGAGTGGGCTACACCTTC
CDR3: CASSPTPNGGVGYTF

D: NA
J: TRBJ2-1
size: NA
V: TRBV18
DNA: TGTGCCAGCTCACCACAGGGGACTTACTACAATGAGCAGTTCTTC
CDR3: CASSPQGTYYNEQFF

D: NA
J: TRBJ2-7
size: NA
V: TRBV5-1
DNA: TGCGCCAGCACCGAGACGGGCAGGGCCCACGAGCAGTACTTC
CDR3: CASTETGRAHEQYF

D: NA
J: TRBJ1-1
size: NA
V: TRBV7-2
DNA: TGTGCCAGCAGCTTAGACCCACTAGGGGCGGGGGCGAACACTGAAGCTTTCTTT
CDR3: CASSLDPLGAGANTEAFF

D: TRBD1
J: TRBJ2-7
size: NA
V: TRBV27
DNA: TGTGCCAGCAGTTTAGGGACAGGACTCTACGAGCAGTACTTC
CDR3: CASSLGTGLYEQYF

D: TRBD2
J: TRBJ2-5
size: NA
V: TRBV14
DNA: TGTGCCAGCAGCCTAATCTTAGCGGGGCCGGAGACCCAGTACTTC
CDR3: CASSLILAGPETQYF

D: NA
J: TRBJ2-2
size: NA
V: TRBV18
DNA: TGTGCCAGCTCACCCCCCGGGTCCAACACCGGGGAGCTGTTTTTT
CDR3: CASSPPGSNTGELFF